One and the same sample provided the 10 T cell receptor beta chains below, sequenced in a study of regulatory T cells in long-lasting Graves disease. Described time point: newly diagnosed GD, antithyroid drugs for less than 3 months. Preparation of the TCR library used RNA extracted from PBMCs. Arm-PCR of CDR3 regions with iRepertoire HTBI primers generated TCR beta libraries. TCRdb re-analysed the multiplex PCR reads in MiXCR, keeping a single row per CDR3 protein. The data contain 370,000 or so distinct CDR3 sequences, 15% to 20% of them singletons. These same records also appear under a second study, on T cells in Graves' hyperthyroidism and ophthalmopathy.

The sequences come from peripheral blood mononuclear cells (PBMCs), collected at new diagnosis, from a patient treated with antithyroid drugs. Receptors originate from a woman aged 18-29 years with Graves disease.

This clonotype was detected ten times or more. The chain recombines TRBV7-9 with TRBJ2-5; a weak D match, TRBD2 (6 bases). CDR1 and CDR2 (germline): SEHNR, FQNEAQ (reference sequence). This CDR3 contains 12 residues. V dropped 5 bases and J dropped 7 bases, with 11 bases sitting between them. The CDR3 loop reads CASSGRLVTQYF. The CDR3 bases are TGTGCCAGCAGCGGACGACTAGTGACCCAGTACTTC.

In its sample, this clonotype was seen many times. The J gene is TRBJ2-2, the V gene TRBV18; 13 bases fit TRBD2. Germline CDR1 KGHSH, CDR2 LQKENI. Trimming cost V 1 base and J 8 bases; bases outside gene matches: 10. The CDR3 consists of 18 residues. Written as DNA, the CDR3 is TGTGCCAGCTCACCACTACCCGGGACTAGCGGGACAAAGGGGGAGCTGTTTTTT. Translation: CASSPLPGTSGTKGELFF.

This clonotype was recorded once. This may be a read error, as it is one base from a much larger clone. J is TRBJ1-6 and V is TRBV10-3; tentative D call: TRBD1 (5 bases). The CDR3 has 15 residues. Per germline, CDR1 ENHRY and CDR2 SYGVKD. The CDR3 region is CAVSESGRLDSPLHF. The CDR3 DNA reads as TGTGCCGTCAGTGAGTCGGGGCGGTTAGATTCACCCCTCCACTTT.

This clonotype came up many times. The rearrangement joins TRBV11-2 to TRBJ2-7; no clear D gene. The V end was cut by 0 bases, the J end by 3 bases, with 6 bases between. Per germline, CDR1 SGHAT and CDR2 FQNNGV. The CDR3 is 13 amino acids. The CDR3 DNA sequence: TGTGCCAGCAGCTTAGATCAGCTCTACGAGCAGTACTTC. Amino acids: CASSLDQLYEQYF.

In its sample, this clonotype was seen many times. The chain is built from TRBV28 and TRBJ2-1; TRBD2 agrees at 8 bases. V trimming: 5 bases; J trimming: 4 bases; junction bases outside the gene matches: 7. The length of the CDR3 is 15 residues. The germline V gene has CDR1 MDHEN and CDR2 SYDVKM. CDR3 sequence reads: CASSPGLEAYNEQFF. CDR3 bases: TGTGCCAGCAGTCCGGGACTAGAAGCATACAATGAGCAGTTCTTC.

This clonotype was observed at least ten times. This chain uses TRBV30 with TRBJ1-5; no clear D. V was shortened by 0 bases and J by 7 bases, with 13 bases between the two germline ends. This CDR3 contains 14 residues. The V gene's germline CDR1 is GTSNPN and CDR2 SVGIG (reference sequence). The CDR3 DNA reads as TGTGCCTGGAGTGTACGCGAGGGTTTCCAGCCCCAGCATTTT. It yields the protein CAWSVREGFQPQHF.

This clonotype came up a few times. The genes are TRBV20-1 and TRBJ2-2, with D tentatively TRBD2 (5 bases). V dropped 5 bases and J dropped 0 bases, with 13 bases sitting between them. The CDR3 covers 15 residues. Germline lookup yields CDR1 DFQATT and CDR2 SNEGSKA (reference sequence). The CDR3 loop is CSAGPSGSNTGELFF. The CDR3 DNA reads as TGCAGTGCTGGCCCAAGCGGCTCGAACACCGGGGAGCTGTTTTTT.

This clonotype was observed many times. CDR3 sequence: CASRGQGGGQPQHF. The CDR3 DNA is TGTGCCAGCAGAGGACAGGGAGGCGGACAGCCCCAGCATTTT. The chain links TRBV12-3 or TRBV12-4 to TRBJ1-5, with 8 bases lining up with TRBD1. The CDR3 has 14 residues. The V gene end was trimmed by 6 bases and the J gene end by 7 bases; junction bases not matched to a gene: 8.

The J gene is TRBJ1-2, the V gene TRBV5-6; TRBD1 aligns across 9 bases. Trimming removed 4 bases from V and 4 bases from J; junction bases left unmatched: 5. This CDR3 is 14 amino acids long. The V gene's germline CDR1 is SGHDT and CDR2 YYEEEE. The CDR3 nucleotides are TGTGCCAGCAGCCCCACAGGGGGCTCCTATGGCTACACCTTC. This sequence encodes CASSPTGGSYGYTF.

This clonotype was recorded many times. The gene calls are TRBV28 and TRBJ2-3; unclear D gene. The V end was cut by 5 bases, the J end by 11 bases, with 17 bases between. The CDR3 sequence is 13 residues long. CDR1 is MDHEN and CDR2 is SYDVKM in the germline V gene. The CDR3 region is CASSQPARIKQYF. The CDR3 DNA reads as TGTGCCAGCAGTCAACCTGCTAGGATAAAGCAGTATTTT.